This TCR beta chain was sequenced for a study of Ad26.COV2.S vaccination and SARS-CoV-2 variants. Treatment given: around 19 received Ad26.COV2.S at low or high dose, single or two shots; several received placebo; per-sample allocation not given. Sampling was performed 63 days after the first vaccine or placebo injection. Whoever gave the sample was an adult aged 18-55 years in Boston. Only in-frame clones appear in the TCRdb table, and some are missing; sequencing was by immunoSEQ multiplex PCR. This table holds 300,000 to 350,000 clones, 75% to 90% found once. Germline V gene data show CDR1 as SGHNT and CDR2 as YYREEE (reference sequence). The CDR3 is 16 residues long. After removal of 4 bases from V and 5 bases from J, the junction contained 6 bases not matched to a gene.

The rearrangement uses TRBV5-4 and TRBJ2-5; TRBD2 matches at 15 bases. This receptor was taken from a person aged 18 to 65 who received the Ad26.COV2.S COVID-19 vaccine or a placebo. Specimen: peripheral blood, collected in a trial of Ad26.COV2.S vaccine versus placebo. The CDR3 DNA is TGTGCCAGCAGCCCGGGACTAGCGGGAGGCGGGGAGACCCAGTACTTC. Encoded protein: CASSPGLAGGGETQYF.